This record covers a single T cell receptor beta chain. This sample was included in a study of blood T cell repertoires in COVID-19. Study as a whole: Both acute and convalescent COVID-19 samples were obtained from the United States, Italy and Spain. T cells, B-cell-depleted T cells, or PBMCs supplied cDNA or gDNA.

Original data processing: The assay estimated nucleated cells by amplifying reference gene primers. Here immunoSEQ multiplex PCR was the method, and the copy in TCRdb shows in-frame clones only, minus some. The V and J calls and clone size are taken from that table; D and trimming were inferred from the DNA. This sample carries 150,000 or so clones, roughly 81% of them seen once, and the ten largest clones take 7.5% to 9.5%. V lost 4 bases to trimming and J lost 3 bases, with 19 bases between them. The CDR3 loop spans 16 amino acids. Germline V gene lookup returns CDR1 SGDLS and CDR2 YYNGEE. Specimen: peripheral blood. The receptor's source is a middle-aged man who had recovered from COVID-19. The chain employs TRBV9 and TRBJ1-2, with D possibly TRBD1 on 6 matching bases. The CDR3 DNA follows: TGTGCCAGCAGCCCCCGCTACAACAGGGTTGACTATGGCTACACCTTC. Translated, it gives CASSPRYNRVDYGYTF.